This T cell receptor beta chain was identified in a study of shared clonotypes between healthy human individuals. Study conclusions and caveats: Blood was the only sampled material, and tissue repertoires likely differ. Naive CD4 clonotypes overlapped across a handful of donors at around 4.7%.

Source study methods: Filtering differed for immunoSEQ, which gave only junction sequences without quality scores. Data came from immunoSEQ multiplex PCR; TCRdb stores just in-frame clones and leaves some out. The D gene and trimming were derived from the DNA, and the V and J assignments and clone size from that table. The data contain 2.5 million or so clones, approximately 92% of them singletons. The V gene lost 5 bases and the J gene lost 5 bases, with 18 bases spanning the gap. Germline lookup yields CDR1 MNHEY and CDR2 SMNVEV (reference sequence). The CDR3 consists of 15 residues. In the case of this clone: The antigen remains undetermined.

Recent acute infections and vaccinations were absent in the healthy HIV-negative adult donors. This receptor was obtained from a man aged 18 to 30 in good health. V gene TRBV27 combines with J gene TRBJ1-1; no clear D. Source material: naive CD4+ T cells sorted from blood. Regarding subset: CD45RA+ positively selected. The CDR3 sequence is CASSTPPGGRTEAFF. For the CDR3, the DNA is TGTGCCAGCAGTACCCCACCGGGAGGGCGGACTGAAGCTTTCTTT.